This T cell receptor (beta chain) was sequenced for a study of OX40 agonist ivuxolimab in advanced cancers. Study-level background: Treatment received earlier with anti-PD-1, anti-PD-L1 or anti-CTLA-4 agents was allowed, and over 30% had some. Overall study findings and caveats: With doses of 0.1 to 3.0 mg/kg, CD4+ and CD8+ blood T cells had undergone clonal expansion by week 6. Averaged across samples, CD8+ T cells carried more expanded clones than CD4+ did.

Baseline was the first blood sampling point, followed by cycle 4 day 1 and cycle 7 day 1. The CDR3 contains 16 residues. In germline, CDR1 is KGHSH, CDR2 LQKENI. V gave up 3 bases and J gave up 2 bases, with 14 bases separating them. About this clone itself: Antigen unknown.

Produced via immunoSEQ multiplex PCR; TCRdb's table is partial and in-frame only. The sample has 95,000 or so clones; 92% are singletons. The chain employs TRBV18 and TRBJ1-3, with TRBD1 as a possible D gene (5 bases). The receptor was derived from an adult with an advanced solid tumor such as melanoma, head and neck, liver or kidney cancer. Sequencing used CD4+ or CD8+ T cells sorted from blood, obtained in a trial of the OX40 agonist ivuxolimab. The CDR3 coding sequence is TGTGCCAGCTCACCGGATCGCCAGGGAACTGGAAACACCATATATTTT. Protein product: CASSPDRQGTGNTIYF.